Below are 13 T cell receptor beta chains sequenced from a single sample in a study of T-cell memory formation after mild COVID-19. TCRdb passed the 5' RACE reads through MiXCR, listing each CDR3 protein once. Seen here are about 360,000 distinct CDR3 sequences, 13% observed once, and the top ten hold 20% to 25%. The sample consisted of PBMCs or a T cell subset sorted from them (not recorded which). These receptor sequences come from a man between 18 and 29 years old who had mild COVID-19 (a few samples of this study predate the infection). Cell type and time point are not known.

This clonotype was detected a few times. The CDR3 nucleotides read TGTGCCAGCAGTTACTCGGTTTCTCCTGGGGGAAACACCATATATTTT. It encodes CASSYSVSPGGNTIYF. The chain uses TRBV6-5 and TRBJ1-3; no reliable D call. This CDR3 contains 16 residues. Trimming shortened V by 0 bases and J by 4 bases, and 13 bases separated the two germline ends. Germline V gives CDR1 MNHEY, CDR2 SVGAGI.

The DNA for the CDR3 is TGTGCCAGCAGTTTGTCCCCCCGGGACAGATTCCAAGAGACCCAGTACTTC. Translation: CASSLSPRDRFQETQYF. V is TRBV27 and J is TRBJ2-5, with 7 nucleotides matching TRBD1. Germline V lookup: CDR1 MNHEY, CDR2 SMNVEV (reference sequence). The CDR3 extends over 17 amino acids. Germline trimming cut 3 bases from V and 1 base from J; bases unmatched to any gene: 11.

The V and J genes are TRBV15 and TRBJ1-1; weak D call: TRBD1 (5 bases). The length of the CDR3 is 13 residues. Germline CDR1 and CDR2: LNHNV and YYDKDF (reference sequence). V was trimmed by 5 bases and J by 1 base, leaving 8 bases between them. The CDR3 sequence is CATSLDTNTEAFF. In nucleotides, the CDR3 is TGTGCCACCAGCCTGGACACGAACACTGAAGCTTTCTTT.

This clonotype was seen a few times. The rearrangement links TRBV10-3 to TRBJ1-1, with a tentative D call TRBD1 (6 bases). This CDR3 is built from 14 residues. V was shortened by 4 bases and J by 1 base, with 10 bases between the two germline ends. Germline V lookup: CDR1 ENHRY, CDR2 SYGVKD. The CDR3 reads CAISGTQGNTEAFF. The CDR3 region has the DNA TGTGCCATCAGTGGTACACAGGGGAACACTGAAGCTTTCTTT.

This clonotype was observed a handful of times. This chain connects TRBV7-2 to TRBJ1-5; no clear D gene. The germline V gene has CDR1 SGHTA and CDR2 FQGNSA. V was trimmed by 1 base and J by 1 base, leaving 8 bases between them. The length of the CDR3 is 15 residues. The CDR3 loop reads CASSLVGQSNQPQHF. CDR3 in DNA: TGTGCCAGCAGCTTAGTTGGCCAGAGCAATCAGCCCCAGCATTTT.

This clonotype appeared a few times. The chain joins TRBV4-3 to TRBJ2-7; D may be TRBD2 (7 bases). The CDR3 has 16 residues. V lost 3 bases and J lost 0, with 15 bases in between. Germline CDR1 reads LGHNA; CDR2 reads YSLEER. Here the CDR3 reads CASSQAAAGASYEQYF. Here the CDR3 DNA reads TGCGCCAGCAGCCAGGCTGCCGCGGGGGCCTCCTACGAGCAGTACTTC.

A few counts support this clonotype. V is TRBV12-3 or TRBV12-4 and J is TRBJ1-2; 7 bases line up with TRBD1. The CDR3 extends over 15 amino acids. The trim removed 4 bases at V and 0 bases at J, leaving 5 bases unmatched. In DNA, the CDR3 is TGTGCCAGCAGTTGGACAGGTGGAACTAACTATGGCTACACCTTC. Translation gives CASSWTGGTNYGYTF.

This clonotype occurred many times. This chain links TRBV4-3 with TRBJ2-1; D not resolved. V lost 1 base and J 9 bases, leaving 13 bases between the germline ends. This CDR3 spans 14 amino acids. From germline, CDR1 is LGHNA and CDR2 YSLEER. The DNA of the CDR3 is TGCGCCAGCAGCCAAGGGCTCCCTAATGGTGAGCAGTTCTTC. As protein: CASSQGLPNGEQFF.

This clonotype was counted only a few times. The rearrangement joins TRBV12-3 or TRBV12-4 to TRBJ2-5, with 8 bases that match TRBD1. The ends lost 5 bases at V and 13 bases at J; junction bases unmatched: 6. CDR3 length: 11 residues. This CDR3 reads CASSQTGVPYF. The CDR3 coding sequence is TGTGCCAGCAGTCAGACAGGGGTCCCGTACTTC.

This clonotype was recorded many times. The chain is built from TRBV20-1 and TRBJ2-7; D may be TRBD2 (6 bases). V lost 0 bases and J 7 bases, leaving 13 bases between the germline ends. Per germline, CDR1 DFQATT and CDR2 SNEGSKA (reference sequence). This CDR3 has 13 residues. The CDR3 spells CSARDYGTGEQYV. The CDR3 nucleotides read TGCAGTGCTAGAGATTATGGGACTGGGGAGCAGTACGTC.

The V gene is TRBV5-1, the J gene TRBJ1-1; D is ambiguous. Trimming took 4 bases from V and 2 from J, leaving 15 bases between them. Germline V gene sequence: CDR1 SGHRS, CDR2 YFSETQ. The CDR3 has 15 residues. The CDR3 sequence: CASSGRGNSNTEAFF. The CDR3 nucleotides are TGCGCCAGCAGCGGGCGAGGGAATAGTAACACTGAAGCTTTCTTT.

The J gene is TRBJ2-3, the V gene TRBV5-6; 7 nucleotides match TRBD1. V trimming: 5 bases; J trimming: 6 bases; junction bases outside the gene matches: 9. The CDR3 runs to 14 residues. Per germline, CDR1 SGHDT and CDR2 YYEEEE. CDR3 nucleotides: TGTGCCAGCAGGAGAAGGGGGCTCACGGATACGCAGTATTTT. Translation: CASRRRGLTDTQYF.

This clonotype was picked up a small number of times. The CDR3 loop reads CASSAQGADYGYTF. As DNA, the CDR3 is TGTGCCAGCAGTGCCCAGGGGGCAGACTATGGCTACACCTTC. The genes are TRBV12-3 or TRBV12-4 and TRBJ1-2; 8 nucleotides line up with TRBD1. Unmatched junction bases numbered 5, after V lost 5 bases and J lost 3 bases. This CDR3 has 14 amino acids.